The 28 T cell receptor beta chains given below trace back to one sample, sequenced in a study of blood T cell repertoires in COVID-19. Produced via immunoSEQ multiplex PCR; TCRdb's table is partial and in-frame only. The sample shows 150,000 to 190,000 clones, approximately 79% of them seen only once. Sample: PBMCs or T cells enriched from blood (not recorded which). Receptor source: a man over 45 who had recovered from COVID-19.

CDR3 sequence reads: CASSGRSGTDTQYF. In nucleotides, the CDR3 is TGTGCCAGCAGTGGCAGGTCGGGGACAGATACGCAGTATTTT. The chain uses TRBV6-2 or TRBV6-3 and TRBJ2-3; D possibly corresponds to TRBD2 (5 bases). Germline CDR1 and CDR2: MNHEY and SVGEGT. This CDR3 has 14 amino acids. V lost 5 bases, J lost 3 bases, and 12 bases lay in between.

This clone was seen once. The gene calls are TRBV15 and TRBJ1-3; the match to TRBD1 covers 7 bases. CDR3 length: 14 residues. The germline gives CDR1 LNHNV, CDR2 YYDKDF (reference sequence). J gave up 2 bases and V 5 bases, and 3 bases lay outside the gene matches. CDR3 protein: CATSEDRAGNTIYF. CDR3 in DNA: TGTGCCACCAGCGAAGACAGGGCTGGAAACACCATATATTTT.

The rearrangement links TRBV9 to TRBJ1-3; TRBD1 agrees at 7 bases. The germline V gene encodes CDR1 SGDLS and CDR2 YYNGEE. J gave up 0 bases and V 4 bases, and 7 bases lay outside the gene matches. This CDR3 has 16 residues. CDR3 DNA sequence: TGTGCCAGCAGCTCGGGACAGACGCACTCTGGAAACACCATATATTTT. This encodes CASSSGQTHSGNTIYF.

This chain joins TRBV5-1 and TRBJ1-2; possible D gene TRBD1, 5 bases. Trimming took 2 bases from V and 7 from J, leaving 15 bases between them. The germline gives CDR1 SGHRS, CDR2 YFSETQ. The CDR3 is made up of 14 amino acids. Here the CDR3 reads CASSLGATSGGYTF. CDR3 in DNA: TGCGCCAGCAGCTTAGGGGCTACGTCTGGTGGCTACACCTTC.

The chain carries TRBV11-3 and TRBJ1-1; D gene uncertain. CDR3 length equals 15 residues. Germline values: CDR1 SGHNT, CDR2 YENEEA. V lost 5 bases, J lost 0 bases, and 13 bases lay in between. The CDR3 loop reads CASSPRANMNTEAFF. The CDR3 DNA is TGTGCCAGCAGCCCCAGAGCGAACATGAACACTGAAGCTTTCTTT.

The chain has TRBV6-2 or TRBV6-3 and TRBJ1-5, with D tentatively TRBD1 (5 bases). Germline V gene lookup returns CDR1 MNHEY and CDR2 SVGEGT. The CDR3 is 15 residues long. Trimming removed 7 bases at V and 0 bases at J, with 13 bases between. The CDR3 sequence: CASTPSGDSNQPQHF. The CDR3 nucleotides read TGTGCCAGCACCCCGTCGGGGGATAGCAATCAGCCCCAGCATTTT.

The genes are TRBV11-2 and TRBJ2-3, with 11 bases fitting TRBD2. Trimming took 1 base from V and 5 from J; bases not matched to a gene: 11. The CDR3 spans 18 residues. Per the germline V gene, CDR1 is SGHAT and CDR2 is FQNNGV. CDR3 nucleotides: TGTGCCAGCAGCTTAGGTAGCGGGGGGGCCGGTTTGTTAGATACGCAGTATTTT. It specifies CASSLGSGGAGLLDTQYF.

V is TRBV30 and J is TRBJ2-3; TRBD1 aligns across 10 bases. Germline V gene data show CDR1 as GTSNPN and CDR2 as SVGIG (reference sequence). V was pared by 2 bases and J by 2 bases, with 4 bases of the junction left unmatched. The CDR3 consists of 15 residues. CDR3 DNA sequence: TGTGCCTGGAGTCGACAGGGGGCGAACACAGATACGCAGTATTTT. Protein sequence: CAWSRQGANTDTQYF.

For the CDR3, the DNA is TGCGCCAGCAGCTTGGGGACAGGGGGCTTAGATACGCAGTATTTT. Residues: CASSLGTGGLDTQYF. The rearrangement joins TRBV5-1 to TRBJ2-3, with 11 nucleotides matching TRBD1. Germline CDR1 is SGHRS and CDR2 is YFSETQ. CDR3 size: 15 residues. V trimming: 0 bases; J trimming: 5 bases; junction bases outside the gene matches: 2.

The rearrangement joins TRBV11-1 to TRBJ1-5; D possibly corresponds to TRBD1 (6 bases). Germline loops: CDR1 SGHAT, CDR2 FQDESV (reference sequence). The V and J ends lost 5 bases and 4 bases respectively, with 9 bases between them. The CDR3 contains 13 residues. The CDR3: CASSPDRNQPQHF. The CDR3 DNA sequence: TGTGCCAGCAGCCCCGACAGGAATCAGCCCCAGCATTTT.

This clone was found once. The CDR3 DNA reads TGTGCCAGCAGCCAAGATCCCTGGGCTAGCGGATACAATGAGCAGTTCTTC. Its translation: CASSQDPWASGYNEQFF. The chain has TRBV4-2 and TRBJ2-1, with 7 bases that match TRBD2. V gave up 0 bases and J gave up 4 bases; unmatched junction bases: 9. The CDR3 spans 17 residues. The germline gives CDR1 LGHNA, CDR2 YNFKEQ.

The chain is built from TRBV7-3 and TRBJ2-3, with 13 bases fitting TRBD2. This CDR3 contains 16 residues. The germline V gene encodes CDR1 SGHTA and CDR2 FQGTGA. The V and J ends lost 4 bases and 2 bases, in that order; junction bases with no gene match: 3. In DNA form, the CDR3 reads TGTGCCAGCAGCTCGGGACTAGCGGGGAACACAGATACGCAGTATTTT. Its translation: CASSSGLAGNTDTQYF.

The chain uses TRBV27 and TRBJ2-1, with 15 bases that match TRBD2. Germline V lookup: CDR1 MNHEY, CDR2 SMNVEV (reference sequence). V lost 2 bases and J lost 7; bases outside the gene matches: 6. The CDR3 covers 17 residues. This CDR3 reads CASSLQGLAGGGNEQFF. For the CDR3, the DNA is TGTGCCAGCAGTTTACAGGGACTAGCGGGGGGTGGGAATGAGCAGTTCTTC.

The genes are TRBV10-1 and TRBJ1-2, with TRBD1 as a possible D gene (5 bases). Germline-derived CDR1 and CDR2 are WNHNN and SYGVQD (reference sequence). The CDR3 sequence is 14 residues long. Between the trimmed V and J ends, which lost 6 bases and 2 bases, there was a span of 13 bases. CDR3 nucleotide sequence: TGCGCCAGCAGGACCCCGGACAACAACTATGGCTACACCTTC. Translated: CASRTPDNNYGYTF.

In DNA, the CDR3 is TGCGCCAGCAGCCAAGAAAGGCAGGGTTATGGCTACACCTTC. Protein sequence: CASSQERQGYGYTF. The V call is TRBV4-1, the J call TRBJ1-2; tentatively, D is TRBD1 (5 bases). Germline V gene data show CDR1 as MGHRA and CDR2 as YSYEKL. CDR3 length equals 14 residues. The V gene lost 0 bases and the J gene lost 5 bases, with 10 bases spanning the gap.

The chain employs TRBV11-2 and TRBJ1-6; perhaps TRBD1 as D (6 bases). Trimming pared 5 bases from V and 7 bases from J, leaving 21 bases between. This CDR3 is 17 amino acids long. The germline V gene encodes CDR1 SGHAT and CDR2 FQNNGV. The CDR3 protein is CASSRQRTRGNNSPLHF. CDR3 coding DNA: TGTGCCAGCAGCCGGCAGCGAACGAGGGGGAACAATTCACCCCTCCACTTT.

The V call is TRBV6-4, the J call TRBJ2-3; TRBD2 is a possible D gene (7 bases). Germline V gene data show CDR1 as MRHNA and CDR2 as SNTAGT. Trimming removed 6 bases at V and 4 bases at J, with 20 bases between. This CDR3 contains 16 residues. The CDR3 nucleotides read TGTGCCAGCAGCTCGAGGCTTGGCGGGGGCCCAGATACGCAGTATTTT. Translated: CASSSRLGGGPDTQYF.

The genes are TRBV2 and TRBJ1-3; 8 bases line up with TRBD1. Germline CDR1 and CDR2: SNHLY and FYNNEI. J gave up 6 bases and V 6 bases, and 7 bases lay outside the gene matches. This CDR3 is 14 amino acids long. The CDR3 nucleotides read TGTGCCAGCAGCGACACAGGGGGAGAAAACACCATATATTTT. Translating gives CASSDTGGENTIYF.

CDR3 protein: CASSLAPGLGTDTQYF. The CDR3 nucleotides read TGTGCCAGCAGCTTAGCTCCAGGGTTGGGCACAGATACGCAGTATTTT. This chain uses TRBV7-2 with TRBJ2-3, with D possibly TRBD1 on 5 matching bases. Germline V gene lookup returns CDR1 SGHTA and CDR2 FQGNSA. V was clipped by 0 bases and J by 1 base, with 11 bases between them. The length of the CDR3 is 16 residues.

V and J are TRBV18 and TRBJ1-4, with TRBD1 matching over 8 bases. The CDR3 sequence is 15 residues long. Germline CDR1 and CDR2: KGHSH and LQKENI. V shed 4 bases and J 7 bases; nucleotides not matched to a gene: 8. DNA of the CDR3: TGTGCCAGCTCACAACGGACAGGGTCGGGTGAAAAACTGTTTTTT. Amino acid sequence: CASSQRTGSGEKLFF.

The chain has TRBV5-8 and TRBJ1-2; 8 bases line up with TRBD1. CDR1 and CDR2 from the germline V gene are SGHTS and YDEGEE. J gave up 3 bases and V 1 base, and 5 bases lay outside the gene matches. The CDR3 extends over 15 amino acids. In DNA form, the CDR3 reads TGTGCCAGCAGCTTGCCGACAGGGGTGTACTATGGCTACACCTTC. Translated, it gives CASSLPTGVYYGYTF.

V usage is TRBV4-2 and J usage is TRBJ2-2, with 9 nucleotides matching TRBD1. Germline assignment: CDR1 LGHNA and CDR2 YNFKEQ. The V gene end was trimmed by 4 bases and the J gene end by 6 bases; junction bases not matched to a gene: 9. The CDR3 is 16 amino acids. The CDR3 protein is CASSLNGDRAPGELFF. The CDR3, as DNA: TGTGCCAGCAGCCTCAATGGGGACAGGGCTCCCGGGGAGCTGTTTTTT.

CDR3 DNA sequence: TGTGCCAGAAGAGGAGACAGGGGAAATGGCTACACCTTC. This translates into CARRGDRGNGYTF. The rearrangement joins TRBV5-3 to TRBJ1-2, with TRBD1 matching over 8 bases. TRBV5-3 is treated as an ORF (open reading frame) with a function not yet certain. The CDR3 runs 13 residues. J lost 6 bases, V lost 5 bases, and 6 bases had no gene match.

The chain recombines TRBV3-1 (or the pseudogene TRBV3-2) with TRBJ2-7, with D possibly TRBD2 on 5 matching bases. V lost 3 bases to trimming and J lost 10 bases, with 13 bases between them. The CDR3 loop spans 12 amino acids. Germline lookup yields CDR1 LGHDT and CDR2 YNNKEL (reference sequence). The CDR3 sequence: CASSQDSFVQYF. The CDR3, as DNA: TGTGCCAGCAGCCAGGACTCCTTCGTACAGTACTTC.

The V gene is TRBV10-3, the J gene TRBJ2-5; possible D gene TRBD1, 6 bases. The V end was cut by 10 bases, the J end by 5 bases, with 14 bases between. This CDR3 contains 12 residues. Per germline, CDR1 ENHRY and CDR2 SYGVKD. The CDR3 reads CATQGSWETQYF. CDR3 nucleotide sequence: TGTGCCACCCAGGGGTCATGGGAGACCCAGTACTTC.

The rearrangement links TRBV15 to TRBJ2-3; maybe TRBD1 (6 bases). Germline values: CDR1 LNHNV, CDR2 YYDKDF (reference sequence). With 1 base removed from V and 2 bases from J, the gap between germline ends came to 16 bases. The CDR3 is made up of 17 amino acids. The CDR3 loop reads CATSRVPRDKITDTQYF. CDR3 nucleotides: TGTGCCACCAGCAGAGTACCCCGGGACAAAATCACAGATACGCAGTATTTT. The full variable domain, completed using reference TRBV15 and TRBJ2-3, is DAMVIQNPRYQVTQFGKPVTLSCSQTLNHNVMYWYQQKSSQAPKLLFHYYDKDFNNEADTPDNFQSRRPNTSFCFLDIRSPGLGDTAMYLCATSRVPRDKITDTQYFGPGTRLTVL.

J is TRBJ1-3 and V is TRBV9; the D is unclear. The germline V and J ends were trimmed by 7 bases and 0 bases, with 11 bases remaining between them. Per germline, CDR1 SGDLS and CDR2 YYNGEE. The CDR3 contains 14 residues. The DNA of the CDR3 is TGTGCCAGCTCCTCGTCCCTCTCTGGAAACACCATATATTTT. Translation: CASSSSLSGNTIYF.

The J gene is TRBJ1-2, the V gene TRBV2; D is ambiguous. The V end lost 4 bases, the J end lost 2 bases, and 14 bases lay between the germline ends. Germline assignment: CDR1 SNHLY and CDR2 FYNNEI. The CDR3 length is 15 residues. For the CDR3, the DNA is TGTGCCAGCAGTGTTGATGGGCTCACCAACTATGGCTACACCTTC. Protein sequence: CASSVDGLTNYGYTF.